This entry describes one T cell receptor (beta chain). Its antigen is currently unknown. The record originates from a study of cytomegalovirus exposure and HLA in healthy donors. Study-wide results and limits: An analysis done earlier found most TCR beta V segments productive about 87% or about 30% of the time.

The primer mix had 60 Vbeta and 13 Jbeta primers. Assay: immunoSEQ multiplex PCR; the TCRdb copy retains only in-frame clones and omits some. The data show about 82,000 clones, with around 76% seen just once and 6% to 8% held by the top ten. CDR1 is WNHNN, CDR2 SYGVQD, per germline (reference sequence). V shed 0 bases and J shed 0 bases, with 8 bases lying between them. The CDR3 sequence is 15 residues long. This chain joins TRBV10-1 and TRBJ2-5; D is undetermined. Material: PBMCs. The TCR sequence derives from a woman aged 45-60 years in good health and CMV-seropositive. CDR3 in DNA: TGCGCCAGCAGTGAGTCTCCTATGTACCAAGAGACCCAGTACTTC. It codes for CASSESPMYQETQYF.